This T cell receptor (beta chain) came from a study of cytomegalovirus exposure and HLA in healthy donors. With 60 Vbeta and 13 Jbeta primers, the PCR was carried out. Profiled with immunoSEQ multiplex PCR; TCRdb holds only in-frame clones, not every one. The table shows hundreds of thousands of clones, with less than 85% occurring only once. The germline V and J ends were trimmed by 0 bases and 11 bases, with 16 bases remaining between them. CDR3 length: 14 amino acids. The origin of this receptor is a girl aged 2-9 years in good health and CMV-seronegative. The chain is built from TRBV23-1 and TRBJ2-5; D may be TRBD2 (6 bases). TRBV23-1 is an ORF, and what it does is uncertain. Sequencing input: PBMCs. The CDR3 DNA reads TGCGCCAGCAGTCAATCGAAGGGCCCGGGGGAGCAGTACTTC. Residues: CASSQSKGPGEQYF.